This T cell receptor beta chain was observed in a study of cytomegalovirus exposure and HLA in healthy donors. PCR amplification relied on 60 Vbeta primers (plus 13 Jbeta primers). Data came from immunoSEQ multiplex PCR; TCRdb stores just in-frame clones and leaves some out. The sample is made up of tens of thousands of clones, and the top ten hold approximately 10% of it. Turning to this clone: What it binds is unknown.

Study-level results: Later genetic work tied a missense DCLRE1C variant to beta-chain V and J trimming. As was reported, the classifier diagnosed cytomegalovirus status with high specificity and sensitivity. In a later analysis, several top co-occurrence clusters appeared linked to parvovirus B19, influenza, CMV and Epstein-Barr virus. Available immune exposure information covered CMV serostatus only.

Trimming took off 2 bases at V and 4 bases at J, with 13 bases between the two ends. The CDR3 extends over 14 amino acids. Germline loops: CDR1 SGHDT, CDR2 YYEEEE. The sequence was obtained from a man aged 40-55 years in good health and CMV-seropositive. Sequencing used PBMCs. The chain recombines TRBV5-6 with TRBJ2-7; D is perhaps TRBD1 (6 bases). CDR3 residues: CASSFWGHWYEQYF. The CDR3 region has the DNA TGTGCCAGCAGCTTCTGGGGGCATTGGTACGAGCAGTACTTC.